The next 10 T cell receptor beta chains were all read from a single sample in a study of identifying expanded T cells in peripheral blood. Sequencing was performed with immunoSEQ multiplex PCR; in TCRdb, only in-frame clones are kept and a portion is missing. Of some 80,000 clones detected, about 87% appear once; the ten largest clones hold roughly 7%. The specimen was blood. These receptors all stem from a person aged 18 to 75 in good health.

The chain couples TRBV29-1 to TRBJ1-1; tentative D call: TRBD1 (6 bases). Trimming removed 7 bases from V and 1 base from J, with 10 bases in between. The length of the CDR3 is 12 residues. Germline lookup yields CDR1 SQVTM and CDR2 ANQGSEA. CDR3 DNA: TGCAGCGGTGGACAGAGGAACACTGAAGCTTTCTTT. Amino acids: CSGGQRNTEAFF.

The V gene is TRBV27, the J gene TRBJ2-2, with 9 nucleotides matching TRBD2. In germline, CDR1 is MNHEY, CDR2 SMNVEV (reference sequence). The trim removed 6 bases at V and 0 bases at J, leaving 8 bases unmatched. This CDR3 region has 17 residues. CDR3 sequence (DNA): TGTGCCAGCAGCTACGCGGGGGGGTTCCCGAACACCGGGGAGCTGTTTTTT. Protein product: CASSYAGGFPNTGELFF.

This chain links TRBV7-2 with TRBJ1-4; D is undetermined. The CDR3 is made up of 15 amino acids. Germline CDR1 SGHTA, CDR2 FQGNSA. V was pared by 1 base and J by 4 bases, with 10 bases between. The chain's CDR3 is CASSLVSADNEKLFF. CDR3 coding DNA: TGTGCCAGCAGCTTAGTGTCGGCCGATAATGAAAAACTGTTTTTT.

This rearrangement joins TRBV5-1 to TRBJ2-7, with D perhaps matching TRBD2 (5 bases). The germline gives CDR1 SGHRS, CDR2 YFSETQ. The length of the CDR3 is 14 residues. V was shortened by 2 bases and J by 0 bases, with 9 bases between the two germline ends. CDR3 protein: CASSLSGDSYEQYF. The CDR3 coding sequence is TGCGCCAGCAGCTTAAGCGGTGACTCCTACGAGCAGTACTTC.

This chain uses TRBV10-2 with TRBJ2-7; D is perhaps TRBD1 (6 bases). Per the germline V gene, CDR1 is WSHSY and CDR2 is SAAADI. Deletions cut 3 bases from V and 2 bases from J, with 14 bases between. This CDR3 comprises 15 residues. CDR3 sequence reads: CASSEGSGVTYEQYF. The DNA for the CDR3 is TGCGCCAGCAGTGAAGGGTCAGGGGTGACCTACGAGCAGTACTTC.

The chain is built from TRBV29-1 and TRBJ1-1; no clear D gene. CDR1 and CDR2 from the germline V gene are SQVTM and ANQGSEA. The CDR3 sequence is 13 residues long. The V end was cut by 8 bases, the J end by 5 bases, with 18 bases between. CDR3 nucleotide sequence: TGCAGCCTCGGTAGTGGGTTCGGGACTGAAGCTTTCTTT. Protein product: CSLGSGFGTEAFF. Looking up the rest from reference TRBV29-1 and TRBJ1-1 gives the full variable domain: SAVISQKPSRDICQRGTSLTIQCQVDSQVTMMFWYRQQPGQSLTLIATANQGSEATYESGFVIDKFPISRPNLTFSTLTVSNMSPEDSSIYLCSLGSGFGTEAFFGQGTRLTVV.

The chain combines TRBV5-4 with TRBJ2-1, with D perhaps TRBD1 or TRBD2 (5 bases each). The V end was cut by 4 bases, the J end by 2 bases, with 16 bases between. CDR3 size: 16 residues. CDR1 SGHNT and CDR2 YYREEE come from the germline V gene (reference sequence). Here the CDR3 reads CASSPGERGTYNEQFF. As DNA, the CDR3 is TGTGCCAGCAGCCCTGGCGAGAGGGGTACCTACAATGAGCAGTTCTTC.

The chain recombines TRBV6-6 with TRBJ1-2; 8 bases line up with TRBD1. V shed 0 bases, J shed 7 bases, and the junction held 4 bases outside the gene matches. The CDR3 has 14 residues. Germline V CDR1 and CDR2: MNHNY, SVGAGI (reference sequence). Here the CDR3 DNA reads TGTGCCAGCAGTTACTCGTTACAGGGGGGTGGCTACACCTTC. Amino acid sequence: CASSYSLQGGGYTF.

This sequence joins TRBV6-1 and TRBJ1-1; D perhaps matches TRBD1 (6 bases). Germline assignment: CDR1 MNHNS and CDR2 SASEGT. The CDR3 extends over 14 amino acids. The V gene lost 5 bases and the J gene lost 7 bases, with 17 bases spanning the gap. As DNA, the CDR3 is TGTGCCAGCAGTCCGGGCGGTAACAGGGATGAAGCTTTCTTT. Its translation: CASSPGGNRDEAFF.

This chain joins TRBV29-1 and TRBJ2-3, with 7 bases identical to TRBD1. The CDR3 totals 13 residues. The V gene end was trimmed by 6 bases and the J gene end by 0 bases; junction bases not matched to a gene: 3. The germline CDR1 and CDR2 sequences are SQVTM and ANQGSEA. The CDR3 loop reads CSVTGPSTDTQYF. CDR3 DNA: TGCAGCGTGACAGGGCCTAGCACAGATACGCAGTATTTT.